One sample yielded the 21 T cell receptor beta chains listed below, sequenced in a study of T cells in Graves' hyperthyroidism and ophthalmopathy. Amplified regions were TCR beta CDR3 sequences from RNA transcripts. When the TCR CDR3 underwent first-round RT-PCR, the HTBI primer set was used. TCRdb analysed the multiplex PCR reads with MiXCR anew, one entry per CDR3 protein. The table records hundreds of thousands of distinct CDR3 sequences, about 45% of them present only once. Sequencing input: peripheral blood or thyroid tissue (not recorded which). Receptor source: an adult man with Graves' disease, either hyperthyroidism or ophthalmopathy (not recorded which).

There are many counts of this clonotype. CDR3 sequence (DNA): TGCAGTGCTAGAAGTTCATTGGCTAAAAACGCCTACGAGCAGTACTTC. Translation gives CSARSSLAKNAYEQYF. This sequence joins TRBV20-1 and TRBJ2-7; the D is unclear. Germline V lookup: CDR1 DFQATT, CDR2 SNEGSKA (reference sequence). The V and J ends lost 2 bases and 2 bases respectively, with 19 bases between them. This CDR3 spans 16 amino acids.

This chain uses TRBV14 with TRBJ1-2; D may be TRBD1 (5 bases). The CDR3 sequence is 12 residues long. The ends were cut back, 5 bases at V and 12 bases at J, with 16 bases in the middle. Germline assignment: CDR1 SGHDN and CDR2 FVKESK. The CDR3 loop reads CASSAWDGVNTF. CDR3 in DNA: TGTGCCAGCAGCGCCTGGGACGGAGTAAACACCTTC. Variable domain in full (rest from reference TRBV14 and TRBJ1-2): EAGVTQFPSHSVIEKGQTVTLRCDPISGHDNLYWYRRVMGKEIKFLLHFVKESKQDESGMPNNRFLAERTGGTYSTLKVQPAELEDSGVYFCASSAWDGVNTFGSGTRLTVV.

For the CDR3, the DNA is TGTGCCAGCAGCGTACAGACAGGGTTGGGAACTGAAGCTTTCTTT. Protein sequence: CASSVQTGLGTEAFF. The chain employs TRBV7-6 and TRBJ1-1; 7 bases map to TRBD1. CDR3 length: 15 residues. Germline V CDR1 and CDR2: SGHVS, FNYEAQ. V dropped 5 bases and J dropped 5; count of bases not matched to a gene: 11.

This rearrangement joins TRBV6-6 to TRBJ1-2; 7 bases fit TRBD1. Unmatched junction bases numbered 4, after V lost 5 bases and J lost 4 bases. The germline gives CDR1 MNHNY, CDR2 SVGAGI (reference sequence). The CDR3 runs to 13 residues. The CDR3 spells CASSVQGTYGYTF. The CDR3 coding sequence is TGTGCCAGCAGTGTACAGGGGACCTATGGCTACACCTTC.

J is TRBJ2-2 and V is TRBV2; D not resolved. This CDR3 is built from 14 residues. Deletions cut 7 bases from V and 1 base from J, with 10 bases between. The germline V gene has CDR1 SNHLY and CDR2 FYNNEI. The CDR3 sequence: CASTPPGNTGELFF. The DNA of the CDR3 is TGTGCCAGCACCCCTCCGGGGAACACCGGGGAGCTGTTTTTT. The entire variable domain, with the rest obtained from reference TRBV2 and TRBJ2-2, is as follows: EPEVTQTPSHQVTQMGQEVILRCVPISNHLYFYWYRQILGQKVEFLVSFYNNEISEKSEIFDDQFSVERPDGSNFTLKIRSTKLEDSAMYFCASTPPGNTGELFFGEGSRLTVL.

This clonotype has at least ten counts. This chain's CDR3 is CATSDPAGQGTSGELFF. The CDR3 nucleotides read TGTGCCACCAGTGATCCCGCCGGACAGGGGACGTCCGGGGAGCTGTTTTTT. The rearrangement uses TRBV24-1 and TRBJ2-2; 9 nucleotides agree with TRBD1. Per the germline V gene, CDR1 is KGHDR and CDR2 is SFDVKD. Unmatched junction bases numbered 10, after V lost 3 bases and J lost 6 bases. This CDR3 region has 17 residues.

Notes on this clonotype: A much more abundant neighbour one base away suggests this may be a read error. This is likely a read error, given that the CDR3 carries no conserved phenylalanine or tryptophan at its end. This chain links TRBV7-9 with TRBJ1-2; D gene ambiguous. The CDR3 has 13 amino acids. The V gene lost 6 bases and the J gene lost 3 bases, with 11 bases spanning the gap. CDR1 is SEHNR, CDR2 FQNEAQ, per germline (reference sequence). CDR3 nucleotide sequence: TGTGCCAGCAGTGAAGGAGGATACTATGGCTACACCCTC. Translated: CASSEGGYYGYTL.

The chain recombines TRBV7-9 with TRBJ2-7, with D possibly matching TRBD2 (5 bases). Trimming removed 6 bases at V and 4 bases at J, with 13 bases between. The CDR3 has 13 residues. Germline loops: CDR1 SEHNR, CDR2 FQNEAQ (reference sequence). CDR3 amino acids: CASRSGKGYEQYF. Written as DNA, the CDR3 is TGTGCCAGCAGATCCGGGAAGGGATACGAGCAGTACTTC.

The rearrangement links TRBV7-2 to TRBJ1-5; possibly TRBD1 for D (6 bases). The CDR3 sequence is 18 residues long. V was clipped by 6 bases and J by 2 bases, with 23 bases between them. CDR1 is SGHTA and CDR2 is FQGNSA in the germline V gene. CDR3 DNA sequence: TGTGCCAGCAGTCACCTCACTCCCACAGGGACGGGCAATCAGCCCCAGCATTTT. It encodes CASSHLTPTGTGNQPQHF.

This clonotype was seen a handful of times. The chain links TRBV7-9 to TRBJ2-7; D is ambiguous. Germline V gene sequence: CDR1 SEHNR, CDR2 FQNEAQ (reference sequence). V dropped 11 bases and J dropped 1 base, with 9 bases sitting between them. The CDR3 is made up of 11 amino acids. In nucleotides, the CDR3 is TGTGCCTGGAGTGCTTCCTACGAGCAGTACTTC. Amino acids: CAWSASYEQYF.

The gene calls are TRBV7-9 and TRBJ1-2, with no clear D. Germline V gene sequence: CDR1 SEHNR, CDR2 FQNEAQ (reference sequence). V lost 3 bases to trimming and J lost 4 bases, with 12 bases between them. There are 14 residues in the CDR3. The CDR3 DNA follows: TGTGCCAGCAGCTTCGACACGGAGAGCTATGGCTACACCTTC. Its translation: CASSFDTESYGYTF.

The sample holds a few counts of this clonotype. CDR3 sequence reads: CSASPSGISYEQYF. The CDR3 DNA is TGCAGTGCTAGCCCTAGCGGGATCTCCTACGAGCAGTACTTC. This rearrangement joins TRBV20-1 to TRBJ2-7; 9 bases align to TRBD2. The CDR3 runs 14 residues. Per the germline V gene, CDR1 is DFQATT and CDR2 is SNEGSKA (reference sequence). V was pared by 3 bases and J by 0 bases, with 3 bases of the junction left unmatched.

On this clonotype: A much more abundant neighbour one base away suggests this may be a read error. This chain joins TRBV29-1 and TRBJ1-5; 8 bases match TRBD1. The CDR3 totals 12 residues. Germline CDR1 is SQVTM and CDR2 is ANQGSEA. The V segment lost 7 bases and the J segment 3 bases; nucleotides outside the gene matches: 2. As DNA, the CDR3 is TGCAGCGCGGGACAGGCCAATCAGCCCCAGCATTTT. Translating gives CSAGQANQPQHF.

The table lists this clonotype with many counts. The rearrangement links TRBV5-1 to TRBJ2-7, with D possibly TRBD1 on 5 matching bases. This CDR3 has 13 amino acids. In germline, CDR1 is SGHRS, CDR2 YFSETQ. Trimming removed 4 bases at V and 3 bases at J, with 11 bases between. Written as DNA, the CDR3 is TGCGCCAGCAGCATAGGGGCATACTACGAGCAGTACTTC. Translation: CASSIGAYYEQYF.

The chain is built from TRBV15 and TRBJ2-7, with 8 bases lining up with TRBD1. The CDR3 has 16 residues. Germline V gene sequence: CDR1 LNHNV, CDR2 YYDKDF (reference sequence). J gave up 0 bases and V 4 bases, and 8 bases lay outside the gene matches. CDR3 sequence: CATSKTGQVNSYEQYF. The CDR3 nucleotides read TGTGCCACCAGCAAGACGGGACAGGTCAACTCCTACGAGCAGTACTTC.

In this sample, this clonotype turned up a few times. In DNA form, the CDR3 reads TGTGCCAGCAGTTTTAAGGGGGCGGGCTACGAGCAGTACTTC. Translated, it gives CASSFKGAGYEQYF. This chain joins TRBV2 and TRBJ2-7, with TRBD1 matching over 7 bases. CDR3 length: 14 residues. Germline CDR1 is SNHLY and CDR2 is FYNNEI. Trimming at V came to 5 bases and at J to 3 bases, leaving 7 bases not matched to a gene.

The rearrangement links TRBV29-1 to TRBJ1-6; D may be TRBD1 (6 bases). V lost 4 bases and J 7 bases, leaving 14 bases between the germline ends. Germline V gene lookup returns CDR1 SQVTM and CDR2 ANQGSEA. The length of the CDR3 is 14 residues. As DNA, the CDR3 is TGCAGCGTTGGCGGGGGGCGTAGGAATTCACCCCTCCACTTT. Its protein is CSVGGGRRNSPLHF.

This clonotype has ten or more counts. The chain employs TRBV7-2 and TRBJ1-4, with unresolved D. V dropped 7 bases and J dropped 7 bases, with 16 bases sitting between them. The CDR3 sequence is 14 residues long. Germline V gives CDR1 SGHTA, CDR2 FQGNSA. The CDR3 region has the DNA TGTGCCAGCAAAATGGGGTCCGCGAGTGAAAAACTGTTTTTT. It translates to CASKMGSASEKLFF.

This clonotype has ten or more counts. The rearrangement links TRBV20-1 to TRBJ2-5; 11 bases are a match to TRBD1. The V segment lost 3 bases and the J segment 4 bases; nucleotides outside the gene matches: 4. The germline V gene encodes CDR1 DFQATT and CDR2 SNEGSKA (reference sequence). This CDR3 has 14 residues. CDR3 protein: CSARGTGGVETQYF. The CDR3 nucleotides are TGCAGTGCTAGGGGGACAGGGGGTGTAGAGACCCAGTACTTC.

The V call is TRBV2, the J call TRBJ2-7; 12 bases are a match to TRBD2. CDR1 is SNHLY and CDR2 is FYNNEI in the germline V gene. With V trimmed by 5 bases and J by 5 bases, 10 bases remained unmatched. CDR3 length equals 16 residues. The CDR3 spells CASSPSGLAGRNEQYF. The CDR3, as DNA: TGTGCCAGCAGTCCGTCCGGACTAGCGGGGAGAAACGAGCAGTACTTC. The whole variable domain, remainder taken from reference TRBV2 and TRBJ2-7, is EPEVTQTPSHQVTQMGQEVILRCVPISNHLYFYWYRQILGQKVEFLVSFYNNEISEKSEIFDDQFSVERPDGSNFTLKIRSTKLEDSAMYFCASSPSGLAGRNEQYFGPGTRLTVT.

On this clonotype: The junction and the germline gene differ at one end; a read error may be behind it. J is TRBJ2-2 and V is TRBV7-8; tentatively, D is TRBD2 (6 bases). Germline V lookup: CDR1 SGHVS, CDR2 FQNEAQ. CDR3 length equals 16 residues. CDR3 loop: CASSNNYGGAAGELSF. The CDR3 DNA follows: TGTGCCAGCAGCAATAACTACGGGGGAGCGGCCGGGGAGCTGTCTTTT.